Given below is one T cell receptor (beta chain) in context. Its antigen is unidentified. TCRdb keeps only in-frame clones here, not all; method: immunoSEQ multiplex PCR. The sample carries about 66,000 clones, more than 80% recorded once. The sample belongs to a study of OX40 agonist ivuxolimab in advanced cancers. On the study more broadly: Males comprised 82.7% of the group, whose mean age was approximately 60 years (range 23 to 79).

Unmatched junction bases numbered 14, after V lost 1 base and J lost 8 bases. The length of the CDR3 is 18 residues. Germline V lookup: CDR1 SGHTA, CDR2 FQGNSA. The study's findings and limits: CD4+ and CD8+ T cells in blood underwent clonal expansion by week 6 at 0.1 to 3.0 mg/kg.

At baseline, cycle 4 day 1, and cycle 7 day 1, blood was sampled. The sequencing here drew on CD4+ or CD8+ T cells sorted from blood, taken in a trial of the OX40 agonist ivuxolimab. The clonotype originates from an adult with an advanced solid tumor such as melanoma, head and neck, liver or kidney cancer. This chain joins TRBV7-2 and TRBJ2-1; 10 bases map to TRBD2. The DNA of the CDR3 is TGTGCCAGCAGCTTAGTTTCTCATCTCGAGCGGGGGGGCCATGAGCAGTTCTTC. Translation gives CASSLVSHLERGGHEQFF. Full variable domain (outside the CDR3, taken from reference TRBV7-2 and TRBJ2-1): GAGVSQSPSNKVTEKGKDVELRCDPISGHTALYWYRQSLGQGLEFLIYFQGNSAPDKSGLPSDRFSAERTGGSVSTLTIQRTQQEDSAVYLCASSLVSHLERGGHEQFFGPGTRLTVL.